Listed below are T cell receptor beta chains from one sample, sequenced in a study of spatial heterogeneity in lung cancer. In TCRdb, the 5' RACE reads were re-called with MiXCR into one record per CDR3 protein. This repertoire shows around 87,000 distinct CDR3 sequences, approximately 12% found once; its top ten account for roughly 39%. Sequences were derived from PBMCs, sampled at surgery. These receptors were obtained from a male donor with early-stage non-small cell lung cancer. Each CDR3 is given with its conserved first and last residue. A D gene is named only where the DNA matches it firmly. Where a row states a size, it is once, few, many or the class of an expanded clone; other rows omit it.

CDR3 DNA	CDR3 protein	V gene	J gene	clone size	D gene
TGTGCCAGCAGCTTTAGAAGCGGGAAAAATTCCTACGAGCAGTACTTC	CASSFRSGKNSYEQYF	TRBV11-2	TRBJ2-7	few	TRBD2
TGTGCCAGCAGCCCAAGGAGCGGGGGACAAATACAAGAGACCCAGTACTTC	CASSPRSGGQIQETQYF	TRBV7-8	TRBJ2-5	many	TRBD2
TGTGCCAGCAGTATAACTAGCGGGAGGGTAACCGGGGAGCTGTTTTTT	CASSITSGRVTGELFF	TRBV27	TRBJ2-2	few	TRBD2
TGTGCCAGTAGTCGGCTAGGGTACCAAGAGACCCAGTACTTC	CASSRLGYQETQYF	TRBV19	TRBJ2-5	NA	NA
TGTGCCAGCTCACCGGGTAGGGGACTAGCGGACCAGTACCAAGAGACCCAGTACTTC	CASSPGRGLADQYQETQYF	TRBV18	TRBJ2-5	NA	TRBD2
TGTGCCTGGAGTGTACCGGATATAAGCGGCTACACCTTC	CAWSVPDISGYTF	TRBV30	TRBJ1-2	NA	NA
TGCAGTGCTCGGGGCCCAGATGTCCTTGTGGGCTACACCTTC	CSARGPDVLVGYTF	TRBV20-1	TRBJ1-2	NA	NA
TGTGCCAGCAGCCAAGTACGAAGAGAAAAACTGTTTTTT	CASSQVRREKLFF	TRBV3-1	TRBJ1-4	NA	NA
TGTGCCATCAGAGCAGGGCAGAGTAATTCACCCCTCCACTTT	CAIRAGQSNSPLHF	TRBV10-3	TRBJ1-6	many	NA
TGCGCCAGCAGCTTGAATCAGGAAGAGACCCAGTACTTC	CASSLNQEETQYF	TRBV5-1	TRBJ2-5	few	NA
TGCGCCAGCAGCCAAGAACAGGGTTTTGGGGCCAACGTCCTGACTTTC	CASSQEQGFGANVLTF	TRBV14	TRBJ2-6	few	NA
TGTGCCAGCAGTCAAAGGCCGGGAGGGGGGAACACTGAAGCTTTCTTT	CASSQRPGGGNTEAFF	TRBV27	TRBJ1-1	many	NA
TGTGCCAGCAGTTATTTGATCGGGGGAGAGACCCAGTACTTC	CASSYLIGGETQYF	TRBV7-3	TRBJ2-5	few	NA
TGTGCCAGCAGCTTGCAAACAGGGGCCCCTCAGCCCCAGCATTTT	CASSLQTGAPQPQHF	TRBV5-5	TRBJ1-5	few	TRBD1
TGCAGTGCTAGAGACGTTGGCGGGGAGCTGTTTTTT	CSARDVGGELFF	TRBV20-1	TRBJ2-2	NA	NA
TGTGCCAGCAGCCTAGGGGGATCTGGGGCCAACGTCCTGACTTTC	CASSLGGSGANVLTF	TRBV12-3/TRBV12-4	TRBJ2-6	many	NA
TGTGCCAGCAGCGATCCAGGGGATCAGCCCCAGCATTTT	CASSDPGDQPQHF	TRBV6-1	TRBJ1-5	NA	NA
TGTGCCACCAGTGACTCCACAGGGTTTCCAGATACGCAGTATTTT	CATSDSTGFPDTQYF	TRBV24-1	TRBJ2-3	few	NA
TGTGCCATCAGGCCGGGACTGAACACAGATACGCAGTATTTT	CAIRPGLNTDTQYF	TRBV10-3	TRBJ2-3	many	NA
TGTGCCAGCAGTCTGGGACTGCCTTTGAACAATGAGCAGTTCTTC	CASSLGLPLNNEQFF	TRBV12-3/TRBV12-4	TRBJ2-1	few	NA
TGTGCCAGCAGTTTATCGATGGGCAGGGGATTTGGTCAGCCCCAGCATTTT	CASSLSMGRGFGQPQHF	TRBV28	TRBJ1-5	NA	NA
TGTGCCAGCAGGCGGCCGGGACCCAAATACAATGAGCAGTTCTTC	CASRRPGPKYNEQFF	TRBV7-2	TRBJ2-1	many	NA
TGTGCCAGCAGCTTGGAAATCTACCAAGAGACCCAGTACTTC	CASSLEIYQETQYF	TRBV5-5	TRBJ2-5	NA	NA
TGTGCCAGCAGCCGTTCCCAGACCCAGTACTTC	CASSRSQTQYF	TRBV11-2	TRBJ2-5	NA	NA
TGTGCCAGCAGAGACAGCTACGAGCAGTACTTC	CASRDSYEQYF	TRBV6-2/TRBV6-3	TRBJ2-7	few	NA
TGCGCCAGCAGCCAAGATATGGCAGGGAGTGGCTACACCTTC	CASSQDMAGSGYTF	TRBV4-3	TRBJ1-2	many	NA
TGTGCCAGCCGGACCGGGACAGGGGGTACCCTATTTGCGACCCAGTACTTC	CASRTGTGGTLFATQYF	TRBV7-9	TRBJ2-5	few	TRBD1
TGTGCCAGCAGTTATAGGACAGGACATCAGCCCCAACATTTT	CASSYRTGHQPQHF	TRBV6-6	TRBJ1-5	NA	TRBD1
TGTGCCAGCAGCACTCCGTCTAGCGGCCCCTACAATGAGCAGTTCTTC	CASSTPSSGPYNEQFF	TRBV7-2	TRBJ2-1	NA	TRBD2
TGTGCCAGCAGCTCTTCCGGGATCGGGACTGAAGCTTTCTTT	CASSSSGIGTEAFF	TRBV12-3/TRBV12-4	TRBJ1-1	NA	NA